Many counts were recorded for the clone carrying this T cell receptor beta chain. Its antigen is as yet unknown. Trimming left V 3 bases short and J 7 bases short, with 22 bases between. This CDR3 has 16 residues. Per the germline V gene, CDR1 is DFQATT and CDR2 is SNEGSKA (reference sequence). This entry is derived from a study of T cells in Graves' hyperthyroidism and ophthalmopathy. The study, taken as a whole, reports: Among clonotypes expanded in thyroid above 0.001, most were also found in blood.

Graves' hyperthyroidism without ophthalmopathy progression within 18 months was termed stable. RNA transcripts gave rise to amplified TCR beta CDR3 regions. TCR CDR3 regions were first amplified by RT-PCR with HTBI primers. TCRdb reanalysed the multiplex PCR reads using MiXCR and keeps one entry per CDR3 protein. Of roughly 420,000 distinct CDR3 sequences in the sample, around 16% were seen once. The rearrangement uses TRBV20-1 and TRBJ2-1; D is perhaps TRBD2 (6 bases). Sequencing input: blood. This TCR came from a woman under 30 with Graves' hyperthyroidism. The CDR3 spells CSARVFGEATRNEQFF. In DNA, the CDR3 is TGCAGTGCTAGGGTTTTTGGGGAGGCCACCAGGAATGAGCAGTTCTTC.